This T cell receptor (beta chain) was identified in a study of shared clonotypes between healthy human individuals. Overall study results and limits: Larger richness was generally estimated for naive than memory subsets.

Germline V CDR1 and CDR2: SNHLY, FYNNEI. The length of the CDR3 is 13 residues. V lost 7 bases, J lost 6 bases, and 6 bases stayed unmatched. In the case of this clone: Its matching antigen is unknown.

Repertoires were generated with immunoSEQ multiplex PCR, while TCRdb's copy carries only in-frame clones and drops some. The sample contains 950,000 to 1,200,000 clones, 70% to 80% of which appear only once. Sequenced material: memory CD4+ T cells from PBMCs. The subset is: CD45RA-negative fraction. The TCR comes from a man younger than 35 in good health. Some clones in this sample may be carry-over from other donors' samples. The chain links TRBV2 to TRBJ1-1, with 9 positions matching TRBD1. The DNA of the CDR3 is TGTGCCAGCACCGGGACAGGGCGGGCTGAAGCTTTCTTT. Its protein is CASTGTGRAEAFF.